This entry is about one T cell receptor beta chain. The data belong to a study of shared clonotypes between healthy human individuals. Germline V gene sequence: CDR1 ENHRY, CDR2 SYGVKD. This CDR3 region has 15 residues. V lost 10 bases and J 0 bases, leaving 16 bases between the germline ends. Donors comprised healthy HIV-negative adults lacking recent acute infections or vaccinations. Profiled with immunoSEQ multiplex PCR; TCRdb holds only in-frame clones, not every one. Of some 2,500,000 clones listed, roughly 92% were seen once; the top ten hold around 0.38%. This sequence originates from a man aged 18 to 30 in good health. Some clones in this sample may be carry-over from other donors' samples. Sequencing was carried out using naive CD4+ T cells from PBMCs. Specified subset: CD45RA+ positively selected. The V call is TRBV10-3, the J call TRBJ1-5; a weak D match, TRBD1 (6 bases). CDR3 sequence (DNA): TGTGCCACCGGCTGGCGGGACAATAGCAATCAGCCCCAGCATTTT. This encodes CATGWRDNSNQPQHF.